A selection of T cell receptor beta chains follows, all from one sample in a study of blood T cell repertoires in COVID-19. Using immunoSEQ multiplex PCR, the repertoire was profiled, and TCRdb retains in-frame clones only, with some absent. The table records some 330,000 clones, over 80% of them present only once. The sample comprised PBMCs or T cells enriched from blood (not recorded which). The receptors come from a man younger than 45 who had recovered from COVID-19. Each CDR3 is given with its conserved first and last residue. Each record gives: clone size, CDR3 length, J gene, D gene, V gene, CDR3 protein, CDR3 DNA. The D gene is left open where the match is weak. Size tells how often a clone was seen (once, few, many) or the class of an expanded clone, and some rows leave it out.

. | 18 | TRBJ1-5 | . | TRBV4-2 | CASSQEGRGTYSNQPQHF | TGTGCCAGCAGCCAAGAAGGGCGGGGGACGTATAGCAATCAGCCCCAGCATTTT
. | 16 | TRBJ2-3 | TRBD2 | TRBV24-1 | CATSVSRGGRTDTQYF | TGTGCCACCAGTGTCTCGCGGGGGGGCCGTACAGATACGCAGTATTTT
. | 14 | TRBJ1-6 | . | TRBV5-1 | CASSSGSSSSPLHF | TGCGCCAGCAGCTCCGGATCCTCTAGTTCACCCCTCCACTTT
. | 14 | TRBJ1-1 | TRBD1 | TRBV6-4 | CASRGGGSATEAFF | TGTGCCAGCCGTGGAGGGGGCAGCGCCACTGAAGCTTTCTTT
. | 16 | TRBJ2-1 | . | TRBV15 | CATSRDVREFPTEQFF | TGTGCCACCAGCAGAGATGTCCGGGAATTTCCTACTGAGCAGTTCTTC
. | 16 | TRBJ1-6 | . | TRBV18 | CASSQGHSADNSPLHF | TGTGCCAGCTCACAGGGACATAGCGCGGATAATTCACCCCTCCACTTT
few | 15 | TRBJ2-3 | TRBD2 | TRBV7-9 | CASSLDSGSTDTQYF | TGTGCCAGCAGCTTAGATAGCGGGAGCACAGATACGCAGTATTTT
. | 15 | TRBJ1-6 | . | TRBV6-1 | CASSEVATGSLPLHF | TGTGCCAGCAGCGAAGTGGCGACAGGCAGCCTACCCCTCCACTTT
. | 15 | TRBJ2-3 | TRBD1 | TRBV5-6 | CASSLDRGRKDTQYF | TGTGCCAGCAGCCTCGACAGGGGGCGGAAAGATACGCAGTATTTT
. | 16 | TRBJ1-5 | TRBD1 | TRBV7-6 | CASSLDGRGRYQPQHF | TGTGCCAGCAGCTTAGATGGCAGGGGGCGGTATCAGCCCCAGCATTTT
. | 14 | TRBJ1-5 | . | TRBV7-9 | CASSLAPENQPQHF | TGTGCCAGCAGCTTAGCACCGGAGAATCAGCCCCAGCATTTT
. | 15 | TRBJ1-4 | TRBD1 | TRBV19 | CASSEGQTTNEKLFF | TGTGCCAGTAGTGAGGGACAGACAACTAATGAAAAACTGTTTTTT
. | 13 | TRBJ2-5 | . | TRBV12-5 | CASGLDGGGTQYF | TGTGCTAGTGGCTTAGACGGAGGTGGGACCCAGTACTTC
. | 13 | TRBJ2-7 | . | TRBV15 | CATSSRVFYEQYF | TGTGCCACCAGCTCCAGGGTGTTCTACGAGCAGTACTTC
. | 13 | TRBJ1-5 | . | TRBV2 | CASSETVDQPQHF | TGTGCCAGCAGTGAAACGGTAGATCAGCCCCAGCATTTT
. | 15 | TRBJ1-4 | TRBD1 | TRBV3-1/TRBV3-2 | CASSPIGTGRGKLFF | TGTGCCAGCAGCCCGATCGGGACAGGGAGAGGAAAACTGTTTTTT
. | 13 | TRBJ1-5 | . | TRBV19 | CASSIGGGQPQHF | TGTGCCAGTAGTATAGGGGGGGGTCAGCCCCAGCATTTT
. | 14 | TRBJ2-3 | . | TRBV7-9 | CASSSGGGLDTQYF | TGTGCCAGCAGCTCAGGGGGAGGCTTGGATACGCAGTATTTT
. | 16 | TRBJ1-6 | . | TRBV18 | CASSPAGPETDSPLHF | TGTGCCAGCTCACCAGCGGGCCCCGAAACGGATTCACCCCTCCACTTT
. | 17 | TRBJ2-2 | . | TRBV4-1 | CASSQDSGTGSTGELFF | TGCGCCAGCAGCCAAGATAGCGGGACAGGGAGTACCGGGGAGCTGTTTTTT
. | 12 | TRBJ2-5 | . | TRBV7-9 | CASSLKGETQYF | TGTGCCAGCAGCCTGAAGGGGGAGACCCAGTACTTC
. | 13 | TRBJ1-6 | . | TRBV2 | CASCAGEYSPLHF | TGTGCCAGCTGTGCAGGGGAATATTCACCCCTCCACTTT
. | 16 | TRBJ2-2 | TRBD1 | TRBV27 | CASSPPGTGGFGELFF | TGTGCCAGCAGTCCCCCCGGGACAGGGGGCTTCGGGGAGCTGTTTTTT
. | 16 | TRBJ1-6 | . | TRBV30 | CAWTKFRSSYNSPLHF | TGTGCCTGGACCAAGTTCCGGAGCTCCTATAATTCACCCCTCCACTTT
. | 15 | TRBJ2-1 | TRBD1 | TRBV28 | CASSLRDSSYNEQFF | TGTGCCAGCAGTTTAAGGGACAGCTCCTACAATGAGCAGTTCTTC
. | 16 | TRBJ2-7 | TRBD1 | TRBV28 | CASSFTGTGGSYEQYF | TGTGCCAGCAGTTTCACCGGGACAGGGGGCTCCTACGAGCAGTACTTC
. | 16 | TRBJ2-1 | TRBD2 | TRBV5-4 | CASSIYLAGGYNEQFF | TGTGCCAGCAGCATTTACCTAGCGGGGGGCTACAATGAGCAGTTCTTC
. | 13 | TRBJ1-1 | . | TRBV12-3/TRBV12-4 | CASTTTVNTEAFF | TGTGCCAGCACCACCACAGTGAACACTGAAGCTTTCTTT
. | 15 | TRBJ2-3 | . | TRBV7-6 | CASSLGSTYTDTQYF | TGTGCCAGCAGCTTAGGCTCCACCTACACAGATACGCAGTATTTT
. | 16 | TRBJ2-6 | . | TRBV7-8 | CASSLSQGSGANVLTF | TGTGCCAGCAGCTTGAGTCAGGGCTCTGGGGCCAACGTCCTGACTTTC
. | 14 | TRBJ1-6 | . | TRBV9 | CASSLRTYNSPLHF | TGTGCCAGCAGCCTACGCACCTATAATTCACCCCTCCACTTT
few | 16 | TRBJ1-1 | . | TRBV5-1 | CASSFGRSLGGTEAFF | TGCGCCAGCAGCTTCGGCAGGAGCTTGGGAGGCACTGAAGCTTTCTTT
. | 15 | TRBJ1-1 | TRBD1 | TRBV6-5 | CASSYTGEVNTEAFF | TGTGCCAGCAGTTACACAGGGGAAGTGAACACTGAAGCTTTCTTT
. | 14 | TRBJ1-3 | . | TRBV15 | CATSLRDPGNTIYF | TGTGCCACCAGTCTCAGGGATCCTGGAAACACCATATATTTT
. | 13 | TRBJ2-3 | . | TRBV4-1 | CASSHLREDTQYF | TGCGCCAGCAGCCACCTCAGGGAAGATACGCAGTATTTT
. | 13 | TRBJ1-1 | . | TRBV2 | CASGPAMNTEAFF | TGTGCCAGCGGGCCCGCCATGAACACTGAAGCTTTCTTT
once | 14 | TRBJ2-7 | TRBD1 | TRBV5-4 | CASSPNRGINEQYF | TGTGCCAGCAGCCCGAACAGGGGTATCAACGAGCAGTACTTC
. | 13 | TRBJ2-7 | . | TRBV30 | CAWSVQEHTEQYF | TGTGCCTGGAGTGTACAAGAACACACAGAGCAGTACTTC
. | 13 | TRBJ2-1 | TRBD2 | TRBV28 | CATAGGFYNEQFF | TGTGCCACTGCGGGGGGGTTCTACAATGAGCAGTTCTTC
once | 14 | TRBJ1-4 | . | TRBV3-1/TRBV3-2 | CASSQVAGEEKLFF | TGTGCCAGCAGCCAAGTGGCAGGGGAGGAAAAACTGTTTTTT
. | 15 | TRBJ1-3 | . | TRBV7-2 | CASSPPAGAGNTIYF | TGTGCCAGCAGCCCCCCAGCGGGGGCTGGAAACACCATATATTTT
. | 16 | TRBJ1-3 | . | TRBV5-1 | CASSLGGTLSGNTIYF | TGCGCCAGCAGCTTGGGGGGCACTCTCTCTGGAAACACCATATATTTT
. | 13 | TRBJ2-7 | . | TRBV15 | CATSSRLDYEQYF | TGTGCCACCAGCAGCAGGCTTGATTACGAGCAGTACTTC
. | 16 | TRBJ1-2 | . | TRBV4-1 | CASSQAWTARNYGYTF | TGCGCCAGCAGCCAAGCCTGGACAGCCCGTAACTATGGCTACACCTTC
. | 12 | TRBJ1-1 | . | TRBV12-3/TRBV12-4 | CASRPDSREAFF | TGTGCCAGCAGACCGGACAGCCGGGAAGCTTTCTTT
. | 14 | TRBJ1-1 | TRBD1 | TRBV3-1/TRBV3-2 | CASSLTGLNTEAFF | TGTGCCAGCAGCCTGACAGGGCTGAACACTGAAGCTTTCTTT
. | 13 | TRBJ2-5 | . | TRBV28 | CASSVGNQETQYF | TGTGCCAGCTCCGTCGGGAACCAAGAGACCCAGTACTTC
. | 16 | TRBJ2-5 | TRBD2 | TRBV30 | CAWSVHAGGGQETQYF | TGTGCCTGGAGTGTACACGCGGGCGGGGGTCAAGAGACCCAGTACTTC
. | 14 | TRBJ1-4 | . | TRBV2 | CASRDRATNEKLFF | TGTGCCAGCAGAGACAGAGCAACTAATGAAAAACTGTTTTTT
. | 15 | TRBJ2-2 | . | TRBV7-2 | CASSWIPRGTGELFF | TGTGCCAGCAGCTGGATTCCCCGGGGGACCGGGGAGCTGTTTTTT